This T cell receptor (beta chain) was obtained from a study of early stage breast cancer tumors. Study-level information: ER+/PR+/HER2- status applied to about 70% of the 16 invasive breast tumors.

This clone was detected only once. Measured with immunoSEQ multiplex PCR; TCRdb has only the in-frame clones, and not every one. The table has 25,000 to 30,000 clones, approximately 84% seen once. V was clipped by 4 bases and J by 10 bases; unmatched bases: 8. CDR3 size: 13 residues. Germline values: CDR1 LNHDA, CDR2 SQIVND (reference sequence). The sample consisted of blood. The clonotype was recovered from a person aged 45 to 59 with breast cancer. V is TRBV19 and J is TRBJ2-5; 8 bases agree with TRBD1. CDR3 sequence (DNA): TGTGCCAGTAGTACAACTAAACAGGGGGGCCAGTACTTC. Protein product: CASSTTKQGGQYF.